These 27 T cell receptor beta chains were sequenced from one sample in a study of blood T cell repertoires in COVID-19. The table came from immunoSEQ multiplex PCR; TCRdb's copy has only in-frame clones and leaves some out. The sample carries about 170,000 clones, approximately 85% recorded once. The sequenced sample consisted of peripheral blood. Receptors were obtained from a man in his sixties who had recovered from COVID-19.

CDR3 residues: CASSLRLAGDNEQFF. The CDR3 bases are TGTGCCAGCAGCTTAAGACTAGCGGGGGACAATGAGCAGTTCTTC. V gene TRBV7-8 combines with J gene TRBJ2-1, with 12 bases matching TRBD2. Germline V CDR1 and CDR2: SGHVS, FQNEAQ. The CDR3 is 15 amino acids. J lost 5 bases, V lost 2 bases, and 1 base had no gene match. Supplemented by reference TRBV7-8 and TRBJ2-1, the full variable domain reads GAGVSQSPRYKVAKRGQDVALRCDPISGHVSLFWYQQALGQGPEFLTYFQNEAQLDKSGLPSDRFFAERPEGSVSTLKIQRTQQEDSAVYLCASSLRLAGDNEQFFGPGTRLTVL.

J is TRBJ2-2 and V is TRBV19; no clear D. This CDR3 spans 11 amino acids. V lost 10 bases and J lost 9, with 12 bases in between. Germline CDR1 LNHDA, CDR2 SQIVND (reference sequence). Written as DNA, the CDR3 is TGTGCCACCGCGCTAAGCTGGGAGCTGTTTTTT. Translating it yields CATALSWELFF.

The chain couples TRBV6-5 to TRBJ2-5, with TRBD2 identical over 7 bases. The V and J ends lost 4 bases and 4 bases, in that order; junction bases with no gene match: 9. Per germline, CDR1 MNHEY and CDR2 SVGAGI. The CDR3 is 15 residues long. The CDR3 is CASSSYAGVTETQYF. The CDR3 DNA sequence: TGTGCCAGCAGTTCCTACGCGGGAGTTACAGAGACCCAGTACTTC.

V usage is TRBV4-1 and J usage is TRBJ1-2; TRBD1 might be the D (5 bases). CDR3 length: 13 residues. V dropped 2 bases and J dropped 4 bases, with 8 bases sitting between them. Germline CDR1 MGHRA, CDR2 YSYEKL. CDR3: CASSQTGVYGYTF. Written as DNA, the CDR3 is TGCGCCAGCAGCCAAACAGGAGTCTATGGCTACACCTTC.

The gene calls are TRBV9 and TRBJ2-7; 8 positions agree with TRBD1. Trimming cost V 0 bases and J 7 bases; bases outside gene matches: 9. The length of the CDR3 is 15 residues. From germline, CDR1 is SGDLS and CDR2 YYNGEE. The CDR3 bases are TGTGCCAGCAGCGTAGCTGGCGGACAGGGATGGGAGCAGTACTTC. Amino acid sequence: CASSVAGGQGWEQYF. Using reference TRBV9 and TRBJ2-7 for the parts outside the CDR3, the full variable domain is DSGVTQTPKHLITATGQRVTLRCSPRSGDLSVYWYQQSLDQGLQFLIQYYNGEERAKGNILERFSAQQFPDLHSELNLSSLELGDSALYFCASSVAGGQGWEQYFGPGTRLTVT.

This chain connects TRBV7-9 to TRBJ2-7; no reliable D call. The length of the CDR3 is 14 residues. Trimming removed 1 base from V and 7 bases from J, with 14 bases in between. Germline V gene lookup returns CDR1 SEHNR and CDR2 FQNEAQ (reference sequence). The CDR3 nucleotides are TGTGCCAGCAGCTTAGAAGAGGCTTCATGGGAGCAGTACTTC. Its translation is CASSLEEASWEQYF.

The CDR3, as DNA: TGTGCCGCGGTAGGACAGGGTTTCAATGAGCAGTTCTTC. Translation: CAAVGQGFNEQFF. The chain recombines TRBV10-3 with TRBJ2-1; 8 nucleotides match TRBD1. Germline values: CDR1 ENHRY, CDR2 SYGVKD. CDR3 size: 13 residues. Trimming at V came to 11 bases and at J to 6 bases, leaving 9 bases not matched to a gene.

This rearrangement joins TRBV30 to TRBJ1-1; tentative D call: TRBD1 (6 bases). V gave up 2 bases and J gave up 11 bases, with 12 bases separating them. This CDR3 comprises 11 residues. The germline V gene has CDR1 GTSNPN and CDR2 SVGIG (reference sequence). The CDR3 bases are TGTGCCTGGAGTCACAGGGAAAACGCTTTCTTT. Its translation: CAWSHRENAFF.

This clone has only one observation. This rearrangement joins TRBV4-1 to TRBJ1-3; a possible D gene is TRBD1 (5 bases). V was trimmed by 0 bases and J by 2 bases, leaving 17 bases between them. Germline V gene lookup returns CDR1 MGHRA and CDR2 YSYEKL. This CDR3 is built from 18 residues. The CDR3 is CASSQDGGVGFTGNTIYF. CDR3 DNA sequence: TGCGCCAGCAGCCAAGATGGGGGGGTGGGGTTTACTGGAAACACCATATATTTT.

This chain uses TRBV5-4 with TRBJ2-3, with 8 bases aligning to TRBD1. The CDR3 loop spans 16 amino acids. The germline gives CDR1 SGHNT, CDR2 YYREEE (reference sequence). The junction had 9 bases not matched to a gene; V was cut back by 4 bases and J by 2 bases. Here the CDR3 DNA reads TGTGCCAGCAGCAACCAGGGGGCAGATAACACAGATACGCAGTATTTT. Translated, it gives CASSNQGADNTDTQYF.

This clone was recorded only once. Here the CDR3 reads CASSRDKTSAKSGRSYEQFF. DNA of the CDR3: TGTGCCAGCAGCCGCGACAAGACTAGCGCTAAATCCGGCCGCTCCTATGAGCAGTTCTTC. The V gene is TRBV6-6, the J gene TRBJ2-1; 8 bases line up with TRBD2. CDR1 and CDR2 (germline): MNHNY, SVGAGI (reference sequence). This CDR3 is built from 20 residues. Trimming at V came to 6 bases and at J to 8 bases, leaving 27 bases not matched to a gene.

The chain couples TRBV11-2 to TRBJ1-1, with D perhaps TRBD1 (5 bases). The V and J ends lost 6 bases and 2 bases respectively, with 10 bases between them. CDR1 and CDR2 (germline): SGHAT, FQNNGV. The CDR3 consists of 13 residues. In nucleotides, the CDR3 is TGTGCCAGCAGTTCCGGACATAACACTGAAGCTTTCTTT. This encodes CASSSGHNTEAFF.

V is TRBV18 and J is TRBJ2-5; 12 nucleotides align to TRBD2. CDR3 length equals 16 residues. V trimming: 3 bases; J trimming: 2 bases; junction bases outside the gene matches: 4. In germline, CDR1 is KGHSH, CDR2 LQKENI. In nucleotides, the CDR3 is TGTGCCAGCTCACCCGGACTAGCGGGGCGGCAAGAGACCCAGTACTTC. Translation gives CASSPGLAGRQETQYF.

This chain joins TRBV6-1 and TRBJ2-6; D is unresolved. V lost 1 base, J lost 1 base, and 5 bases lay in between. The CDR3 extends over 15 amino acids. Germline V lookup: CDR1 MNHNS, CDR2 SASEGT. This CDR3 is CASSEERSGANVLTF. DNA for the CDR3: TGTGCCAGCAGTGAAGAGAGGTCTGGGGCCAACGTCCTGACTTTC.

This chain uses TRBV30 with TRBJ2-3; no reliable D call. Per germline, CDR1 GTSNPN and CDR2 SVGIG (reference sequence). V was pared by 0 bases and J by 5 bases, with 9 bases between. The CDR3 has 13 residues. The CDR3 region is CAWSVHGLDTQYF. The CDR3 coding sequence is TGTGCCTGGAGTGTACATGGCTTAGATACGCAGTATTTT. Based on the CDR3 plus reference TRBV30 and TRBJ2-3, the full variable domain is SQTIHQWPATLVQPVGSPLSLECTVEGTSNPNLYWYRQAAGRGLQLLFYSVGIGQISSEVPQNLSASRPQDRQFILSSKKLLLSDSGFYLCAWSVHGLDTQYFGPGTRLTVL.

The chain has TRBV14 and TRBJ2-6; D perhaps matches TRBD2 (5 bases). With 4 bases removed from V and 0 bases from J, the gap between germline ends came to 13 bases. Germline CDR1 and CDR2: SGHDN and FVKESK. The CDR3 is made up of 17 amino acids. DNA for the CDR3: TGTGCCAGCAGCCGGTATAGTGGGAGCTCTGGGGCCAACGTCCTGACTTTC. As protein: CASSRYSGSSGANVLTF.

The V gene is TRBV7-3, the J gene TRBJ2-3; tentative D call: TRBD2 (5 bases). The V gene's germline CDR1 is SGHTA and CDR2 FQGTGA. The CDR3 extends over 13 amino acids. Trimming shortened V by 5 bases and J by 4 bases, and 10 bases separated the two germline ends. The CDR3 nucleotides read TGTGCCAGCAGCCTAGAGGGCCCAGATACGCAGTATTTT. Translation: CASSLEGPDTQYF. The complete variable domain, with remaining parts taken from reference TRBV7-3 and TRBJ2-3, reads GAGVSQTPSNKVTEKGKYVELRCDPISGHTALYWYRQSLGQGPEFLIYFQGTGAADDSGLPNDRFFAVRPEGSVSTLKIQRTERGDSAVYLCASSLEGPDTQYFGPGTRLTVL.

J is TRBJ2-3 and V is TRBV6-5, with D unclear. The V gene lost 2 bases and the J gene lost 2 bases, with 5 bases spanning the gap. The CDR3 is made up of 13 amino acids. Germline assignment: CDR1 MNHEY and CDR2 SVGAGI. The CDR3 sequence: CASSYDFTDTQYF. The CDR3 DNA follows: TGTGCCAGCAGTTACGACTTCACAGATACGCAGTATTTT.

This sequence joins TRBV30 and TRBJ1-1; D is uncertain. V was pared by 0 bases and J by 6 bases, with 5 bases between. CDR3 size: 11 residues. The V gene's germline CDR1 is GTSNPN and CDR2 SVGIG (reference sequence). This CDR3 reads CAWSVLAEAFF. The DNA for the CDR3 is TGTGCCTGGAGTGTTCTCGCTGAAGCTTTCTTT.

The chain carries TRBV7-8 and TRBJ1-6; the D gene is possibly TRBD1 (5 bases). The length of the CDR3 is 15 residues. Between the trimmed V and J ends, which lost 2 bases and 7 bases, there was a span of 12 bases. CDR1 is SGHVS, CDR2 FQNEAQ, per germline. In DNA, the CDR3 is TGTGCCAGCAGCTTAAGTCGGGGGGAGAATTCACCCCTCCACTTT. This codes for CASSLSRGENSPLHF.

V gene TRBV27 combines with J gene TRBJ1-2; D possibly corresponds to TRBD1 (5 bases). Germline V gene sequence: CDR1 MNHEY, CDR2 SMNVEV (reference sequence). The CDR3 runs to 14 residues. The ends were cut back, 3 bases at V and 2 bases at J, with 10 bases in the middle. CDR3 amino acids: CASSFRQGNYGYTF. The CDR3 bases are TGTGCCAGCAGTTTCCGTCAGGGCAACTATGGCTACACCTTC.

The genes are TRBV4-1 and TRBJ1-1, with 7 bases aligning to TRBD1. The germline V gene encodes CDR1 MGHRA and CDR2 YSYEKL. V shed 0 bases and J 5 bases; nucleotides not matched to a gene: 3. The CDR3 length is 14 residues. The CDR3, as DNA: TGCGCCAGCAGCCAAGAAAGGGGGCTTACTGAAGCTTTCTTT. This encodes CASSQERGLTEAFF.

The chain carries TRBV5-1 and TRBJ1-4; 8 bases match TRBD1. This CDR3 has 14 residues. The V segment lost 5 bases and the J segment 5 bases; nucleotides outside the gene matches: 5. Per germline, CDR1 SGHRS and CDR2 YFSETQ. The CDR3 sequence: CASSDWTGNEKLFF. The CDR3 region has the DNA TGCGCCAGCAGTGACTGGACAGGGAATGAAAAACTGTTTTTT. The full variable domain, rest sourced from reference TRBV5-1 and TRBJ1-4, is KAGVTQTPRYLIKTRGQQVTLSCSPISGHRSVSWYQQTPGQGLQFLFEYFSETQRNKGNFPGRFSGRQFSNSRSEMNVSTLELGDSALYLCASSDWTGNEKLFFGSGTQLSVL.

The chain links TRBV5-1 to TRBJ2-5; the D gene is possibly TRBD1 (5 bases). Germline CDR1 is SGHRS and CDR2 is YFSETQ. This CDR3 is built from 16 residues. V was pared by 4 bases and J by 5 bases, with 21 bases between. The CDR3: CASSPQGGLVAETQYF. The CDR3 nucleotides read TGCGCCAGCAGCCCGCAGGGTGGTCTGGTCGCGGAGACCCAGTACTTC.

This clone was detected only a few times. The V call is TRBV7-9, the J call TRBJ2-1; no firm D call. This CDR3 is built from 14 residues. Trimming took off 0 bases at V and 3 bases at J, with 6 bases between the two ends. Germline V CDR1 and CDR2: SEHNR, FQNEAQ (reference sequence). CDR3 sequence (DNA): TGTGCCAGCAGCTTAGCGGGCGACTACAATGAGCAGTTCTTC. This translates into CASSLAGDYNEQFF.

The V gene is TRBV11-1, the J gene TRBJ2-3; the D gene is possibly TRBD1 (5 bases). Germline V gene sequence: CDR1 SGHAT, CDR2 FQDESV (reference sequence). The CDR3 runs to 14 residues. V was trimmed by 0 bases and J by 4 bases, leaving 8 bases between them. As DNA, the CDR3 is TGTGCCAGCAGCTTAGCAGCAGGGCCAGATACGCAGTATTTT. This codes for CASSLAAGPDTQYF.

The gene calls are TRBV3-1 (or the pseudogene TRBV3-2) and TRBJ1-2; 7 bases fit TRBD1. The V gene's germline CDR1 is LGHDT and CDR2 YNNKEL (reference sequence). This CDR3 is built from 13 residues. V dropped 6 bases and J dropped 6; count of bases not matched to a gene: 7. As DNA, the CDR3 is TGTGCCAGCAGTCTTACAGGGGACCATGGCTACACCTTC. This encodes CASSLTGDHGYTF.